One sample yielded the 2 T cell receptor beta chains listed below, sequenced in a study of blood T cell repertoires in COVID-19. The method was immunoSEQ multiplex PCR; TCRdb's version includes in-frame clones alone and lacks a portion of them. The sample includes more than 110,000 clones, approximately 80% of them seen just once. The sequenced sample consisted of peripheral blood. All receptors derive from a human donor in a cohort sampled during active COVID-19.

This clone was seen a few times. The CDR3 coding sequence is TGCGCCAGCAGGGGACAGACAGGGATGGCTTTCTTT. Amino acids: CASRGQTGMAFF. The chain carries TRBV10-2 and TRBJ1-1, with TRBD1 identical over 7 bases. From germline, CDR1 is WSHSY and CDR2 SAAADI. V lost 6 bases, J lost 11 bases, and 9 bases stayed unmatched. The CDR3 totals 12 residues.

J is TRBJ1-5 and V is TRBV19; perhaps TRBD1 as D (5 bases). Germline-derived CDR1 and CDR2 are LNHDA and SQIVND (reference sequence). The CDR3 has 17 amino acids. V was trimmed by 1 base and J by 6 bases, leaving 19 bases between them. CDR3 sequence: CASSIATGEASGQPQHF. The CDR3 DNA reads as TGTGCCAGTAGTATAGCTACAGGTGAAGCCTCGGGTCAGCCCCAGCATTTT.